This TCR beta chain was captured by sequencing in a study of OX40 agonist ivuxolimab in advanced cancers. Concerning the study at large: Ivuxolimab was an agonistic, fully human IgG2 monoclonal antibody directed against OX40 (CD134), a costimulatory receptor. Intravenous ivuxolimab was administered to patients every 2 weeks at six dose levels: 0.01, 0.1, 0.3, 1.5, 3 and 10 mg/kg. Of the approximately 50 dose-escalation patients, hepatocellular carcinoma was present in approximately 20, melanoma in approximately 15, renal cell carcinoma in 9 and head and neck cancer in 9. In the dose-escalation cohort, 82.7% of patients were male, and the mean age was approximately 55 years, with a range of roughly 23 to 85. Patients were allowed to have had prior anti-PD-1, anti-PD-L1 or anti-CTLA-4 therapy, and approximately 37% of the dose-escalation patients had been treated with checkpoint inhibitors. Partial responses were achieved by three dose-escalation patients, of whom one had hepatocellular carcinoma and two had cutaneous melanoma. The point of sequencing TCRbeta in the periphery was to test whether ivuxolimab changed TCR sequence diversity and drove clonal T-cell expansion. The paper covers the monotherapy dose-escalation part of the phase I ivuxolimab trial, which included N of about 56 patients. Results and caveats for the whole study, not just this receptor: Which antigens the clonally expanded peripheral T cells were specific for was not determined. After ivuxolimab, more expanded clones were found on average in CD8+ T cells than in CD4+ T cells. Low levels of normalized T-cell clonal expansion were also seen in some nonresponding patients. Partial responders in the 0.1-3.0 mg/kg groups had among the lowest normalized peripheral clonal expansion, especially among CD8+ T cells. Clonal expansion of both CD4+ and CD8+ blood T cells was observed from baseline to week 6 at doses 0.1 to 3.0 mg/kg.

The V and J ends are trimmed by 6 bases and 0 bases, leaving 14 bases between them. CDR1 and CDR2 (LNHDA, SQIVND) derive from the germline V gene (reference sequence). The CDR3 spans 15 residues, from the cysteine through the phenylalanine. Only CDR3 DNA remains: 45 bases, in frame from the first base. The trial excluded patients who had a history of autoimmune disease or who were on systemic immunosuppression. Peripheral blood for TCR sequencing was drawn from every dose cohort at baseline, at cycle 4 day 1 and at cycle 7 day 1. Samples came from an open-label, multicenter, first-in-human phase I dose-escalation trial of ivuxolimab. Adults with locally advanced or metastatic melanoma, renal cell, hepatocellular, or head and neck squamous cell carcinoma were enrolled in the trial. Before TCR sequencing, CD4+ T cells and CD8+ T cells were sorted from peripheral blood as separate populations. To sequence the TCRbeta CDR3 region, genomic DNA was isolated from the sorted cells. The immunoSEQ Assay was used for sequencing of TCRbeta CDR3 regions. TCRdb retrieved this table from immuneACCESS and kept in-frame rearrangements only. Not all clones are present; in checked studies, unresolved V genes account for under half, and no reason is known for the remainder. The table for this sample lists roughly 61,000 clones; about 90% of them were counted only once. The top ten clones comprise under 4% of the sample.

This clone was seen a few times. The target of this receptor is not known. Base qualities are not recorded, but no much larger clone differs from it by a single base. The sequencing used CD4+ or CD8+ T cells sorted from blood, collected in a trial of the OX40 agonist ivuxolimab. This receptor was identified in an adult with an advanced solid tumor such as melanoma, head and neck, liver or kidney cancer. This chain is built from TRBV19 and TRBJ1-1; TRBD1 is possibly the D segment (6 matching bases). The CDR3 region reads CASRPIDRLNTEAFF. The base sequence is TGTGCCAGTAGACCGATAGACAGGTTGAACACTGAAGCTTTCTTT.